One T cell receptor (beta chain) is described in this entry. The antigen remains unidentified. Repertoires were generated with immunoSEQ multiplex PCR, while TCRdb's copy carries only in-frame clones and drops some. The table has some 630,000 clones, 90% to 97% seen once; the top ten hold 0.11%. The data derive from a study of shared clonotypes between healthy human individuals. CDR1 and CDR2 from the germline V gene are SNHLY and FYNNEI. The CDR3 runs to 15 residues. V lost 7 bases and J lost 4; bases outside the gene matches: 9. Whole-study results and caveats: The genetic and exposure-history diversity represented was limited by few donors.

Naive CD8 populations comprised CD45RO-negative cells positively selected for CCR7, excluding terminally differentiated effector memory CD45RA+ cells. All donors qualified as healthy HIV-negative adults and had experienced no recent acute infections or vaccinations. Sequences were obtained from naive CD8+ T cells sorted from blood. V is TRBV2 and J is TRBJ1-1; 10 bases are a match to TRBD1. This sequence was found in a woman aged 30 to 39 in good health. This CDR3 is CASNIGQGVRTEAFF. Written as DNA, the CDR3 is TGTGCCAGCAATATAGGACAGGGGGTTCGCACTGAAGCTTTCTTT.